Included here is one T cell receptor (beta chain) sequence, with context. This clonotype was picked up a small number of times. Its antigen is currently not known. No base quality information exists; no much larger clone differs at one position. The data derive from a study of regulatory T cells in long-lasting Graves disease (dated by TCRdb to the early 2020s). The study in broad terms: Patients with newly diagnosed Graves' disease had been on antithyroid drugs for under 3 months. Peripheral blood TCR sequencing and RNA sequencing compared persistent Graves' disease patients with newly diagnosed Graves' disease patients. The study was registered as a clinical trial and conducted in China. TCR sequencing covered 13 persistent and roughly 20 newly diagnosed Graves' disease patients, some 33 samples in total. What the work shows at the level of the full study, not this receptor alone: The small sample size was acknowledged by the authors as a limitation that may reduce accuracy. Sequencing and analysis were limited to the TCR beta chain. Preferential use of TRBV28, TRBJ1-2 and TRBJ2-5 was observed in persistent disease, whereas TRBV20-1 and TRBJ2-1 were favored in newly diagnosed disease. Only peripheral blood was studied, because thyroid tissue, the primary lesion, was inaccessible. Persistent patients shared more public clonotypes among themselves (around 3,000) than newly diagnosed patients did (over 950). Compared with newly diagnosed patients, persistent Graves' disease patients had lower TCR Shannon entropy and fewer highly expanded clones, which suggests clonal expansion.

Trimming costs V 6 bases and J 0 bases, and their ends lie 12 bases apart. The CDR3 numbers 15 residues from cysteine through phenylalanine. The only DNA kept is the CDR3, 45 bases in frame from the first base. The germline V gene provides CDR1 KGHSH and CDR2 LQKENI. The meaning of the sample's time point label: newly diagnosed GD, antithyroid drugs for less than 3 months. RNA was extracted from PBMCs in TRIzol for both TCR sequencing and RNA sequencing. The diagnosis of Graves' disease was made according to American Thyroid Association guidelines. Recruitment of patients was carried out at an endocrinology department in Xi'an, China. Each patient gave 7 to 9.5 milliliters of peripheral blood, collected in an EDTA anticoagulant tube. PBMCs were isolated by Ficoll Paque Plus density gradient separation without further T cell sorting. An Agilent 2100 Bioanalyzer and agarose gel were used to check RNA quality, and a NanoDrop 2000 was used to measure RNA concentration.

Library generation was performed with multiplex PCR. The data were produced on an Illumina HiSeq 4000. CDR3 regions were amplified by Arm-PCR with iRepertoire HTBI primers to construct TCR beta libraries. Before sequencing, the PCR products underwent gel purification. The study's own analysis went as follows. Gene usage analysis of CDR3 amino acid clonotypes relied on the approximately 60 TRBV and 13 to 15 TRBJ segments identified across samples. Filtered high-quality paired reads were merged into contigs using COPE and FqMerger. Contigs were aligned with BLAST to IMGT TRBV, TRBD and TRBJ reference genes, and CDR3 was defined per IMGT. Any clonotype with a frequency above 0.1% was classified as a highly expanded clone. Shannon entropy served as the measure of repertoire diversity, while the Gini coefficient captured V-J evenness. Public clonotypes were defined as clonotypes shared by more than one individual. The raw public data were reprocessed by TCRdb itself: fastp quality trimming at Q25, MiXCR clonotype calling, in-frame beta chains only. Each entry merges the rows of one CDR3 protein and shows their most common DNA and genes. The V and J calls were not made by the authors but by TCRdb's processing. The sample records about 540,000 distinct CDR3 sequences, roughly 13% of which are singletons. Of the sample, 10% is held by the ten largest clones.

The sample was also reused in another study, on T cells in Graves' hyperthyroidism and ophthalmopathy. The second study's authors report: Graves' hyperthyroidism was defined as stable when no progression to ophthalmopathy occurred over 18 months of follow-up. Hyperthyroidism patients were newly diagnosed, had a disease duration of under 2 months, and were aged 18 to 65 years. Any patient with an uncontrolled infection, another autoimmune disease, pregnancy or lactation was excluded. Diagnoses were based on clinical symptoms, serum thyroxine and TRAb, thyroid ultrasound and orbital computed tomography. The first round of RT-PCR for the TCR CDR3 was performed with the HTBI primer set and the Qiagen OneStep RT-PCR kit. Most expanded thyroid clonotypes (frequency above 0.001) were also found in blood, which suggests that blood repertoires may mirror thyroid immune responses. A model built on a 13 V-J signature distinguished ophthalmopathy from stable hyperthyroidism, reaching around 88% sensitivity and approximately 83% specificity in cross-validation and 80%/75% in testing. During validation, the model predicted progression to ophthalmopathy a median of approximately six months ahead of onset, with around 65% sensitivity and 72.22% specificity. To identify distinguishing TCR V-J signatures, a discovery cohort of about 95 patients was used, comprising 40 to 45 with Graves' ophthalmopathy and some 57 with stable Graves' hyperthyroidism. An independent validation cohort of 18 to 20 hyperthyroidism patients and 17 patients who later progressed to ophthalmopathy tested prospective prediction of ophthalmopathy. The 75 to 100 discovery patients were randomly split 7:3 into training and test sets. Thyroid tissue and blood T-cell repertoires from about six Graves' hyperthyroidism patients were also compared in the study. After sampling, hyperthyroidism patients received methimazole starting at 30 mg daily, and ophthalmopathy patients received high-dose intravenous methylprednisolone. Libraries were constructed in a second round of multiplex PCR, after which size selection and purification were carried out. Sequencing of the libraries was done on an Illumina HiSeq2000 using paired-end 100 bp reads. SOAPnuke was used to process the raw data, removing reads that contained adapters or uncalled bases, had a mean Phred below 15, or lacked an exact match to the constant primer or identifier. High-quality paired reads were merged using COPE v1.2.5, and each unique nucleotide sequence was defined as a clonotype. MiTCR v1.1 was used to align the clonotypes against IMGT TRBV, TRBD and TRBJ reference segments. Analysis was restricted to V-J combinations with a frequency above 0.0001, which covered approximately 99% of repertoires. The TCS score was defined as F50 (clonal expansion) divided by E x V (chaos), with BLOSUM62-based TCRdist calculated between CDR3 peptides within each V-J. Welch's t-statistics and random forest reduced 450 to 600 V-J features to fewer than 15, which were used in a naive Bayes classifier (R e1071). No statistical method was used to set the sample size in advance, and investigators knew the group allocation. TCR Vbeta CDR3 sequencing of 120 to 150 peripheral blood samples (approximately 44 ophthalmopathy, about 80 hyperthyroidism and approximately 17 progressor patients) is reported in the paper.

This clonotype was sampled from a man under 40 with Graves disease. Donor details come from another sample of the same person, matched by shared clones. Rearrangement joined TRBV18 to TRBJ1-3; TRBD1 is a possible D gene, resting on 6 matching bases. Sequenced here: peripheral blood mononuclear cells (PBMCs), sampled at new diagnosis, from a patient treated with antithyroid drugs. The CDR3 in this case is CASSQGQNSGNTIYF. The sequence in DNA is TGTGCCAGCTCTCAAGGACAGAACTCTGGAAACACCATATATTTT.